This T cell receptor beta chain came from a study of shared clonotypes between healthy human individuals. The wider study: Donors were a couple of women and three men aged 18 to 49.

CD4+ cell separation produced CD45RA+ naive and CD45RA-negative memory subsets. Trimming took 1 base from V and 6 from J, leaving 13 bases between them. The CDR3 length is 14 residues. From germline, CDR1 is MGHDK and CDR2 SYGVNS. Sequencing was performed with immunoSEQ multiplex PCR; in TCRdb, only in-frame clones are kept and a portion is missing. The sample consists of 2 million to 2.5 million clones, approximately 95% of them appearing once. The sequenced sample was naive CD4+ T cells from PBMCs. As to subset: CD45RA+ positively selected. The V call is TRBV25-1, the J call TRBJ2-7; D call uncertain. The sequence came from a man aged 18-30 years in good health. Some clones in this sample may be carry-over from other donors' samples. The DNA of the CDR3 is TGTGCCAGCAGTGAATTAGAGGTAGGCGGCGAGCAGTACTTC. This translates into CASSELEVGGEQYF.